These 5 T cell receptor beta chains originate from one sample sequenced in a study of blood T cells in healthy people across ages. A second roughly 7 to 12 cycle PCR used barcoded and J-beta primers. TCRdb processed the 5' RACE reads anew with MiXCR; each CDR3 protein has one entry. The repertoire consists of about 1.4 million distinct CDR3 sequences, with approximately 59% occurring once and the leading ten covering approximately 7%. The sample consisted of blood. The source of these receptors is a man between 18 and 35 years old in good health.

The V gene is TRBV29-1, the J gene TRBJ2-7; a weak D match, TRBD2 (6 bases). The CDR3 contains 15 residues. Germline V gene data show CDR1 as SQVTM and CDR2 as ANQGSEA. Trimming pared 2 bases from V and 7 bases from J, leaving 21 bases between. The CDR3 bases are TGCAGCGTTGAATTGTGGGAGGAGGGCTACAATGAGCAGTACTTC. Amino acid sequence: CSVELWEEGYNEQYF.

The table lists this clonotype with a few counts. The V call is TRBV12-3 or TRBV12-4, the J call TRBJ1-6; no definite D call. There are 15 residues in the CDR3. V shed 3 bases and J shed 10 bases, with 16 bases lying between them. DNA for the CDR3: TGTGCCAGCAGTTTGGGTCCTGGGGTAGGATCACCCCTCCACTTT. It is translated as CASSLGPGVGSPLHF.

This chain links TRBV5-1 with TRBJ1-1; TRBD1 agrees at 9 bases. J was trimmed by 2 bases and V by 4 bases; bases with no gene match: 6. CDR3 size: 15 residues. Germline V CDR1 and CDR2: SGHRS, YFSETQ. The CDR3 DNA is TGCGCCAGCAGCCCAAAGACAGGGGGAAACACTGAAGCTTTCTTT. It translates to CASSPKTGGNTEAFF.

The chain employs TRBV6-6 and TRBJ2-1; D ambiguous. This CDR3 comprises 13 residues. The germline gives CDR1 MNHNY, CDR2 SVGAGI (reference sequence). V lost 2 bases, J lost 9 bases, and 11 bases lay in between. As DNA, the CDR3 is TGTGCCAGCAGTTACGTGGGCCAAGGTGAGCAGTTCTTC. Translation gives CASSYVGQGEQFF.

In its sample, this clonotype was seen once. This chain links TRBV5-1 with TRBJ2-3; a possible D gene is TRBD1 (6 bases). This CDR3 comprises 16 residues. Germline V gene data show CDR1 as SGHRS and CDR2 as YFSETQ. Trimming took 0 bases from V and 5 from J, leaving 16 bases between them. CDR3 DNA: TGCGCCAGCAGCTTGGTTCGCAGGGGATCGGTAGATACGCAGTATTTT. It specifies CASSLVRRGSVDTQYF.